The 28 T cell receptor beta chains below all came from one sample that was sequenced in a study of shared clonotypes between healthy human individuals. In the naive CD8 group, cells lacked CD45RO and were positively selected for CCR7, so terminally differentiated effector memory CD45RA+ cells were left out. Method: immunoSEQ multiplex PCR; TCRdb's copy keeps in-frame clones and lacks some. The sample records about 610,000 clones, 96% being singletons. Input material: naive CD8+ T cells sorted from blood. Every receptor here comes from a woman aged 25 to 45 in good health.

The CDR3 is CASSEISGRTDTQYF. CDR3 nucleotides: TGTGCCAGCAGTGAAATAAGCGGGCGCACAGATACGCAGTATTTT. The chain recombines TRBV2 with TRBJ2-3, with a tentative D call TRBD2 (6 bases). CDR1 and CDR2 (germline): SNHLY, FYNNEI. CDR3 size: 15 residues. Trimming pared 2 bases from V and 1 base from J, leaving 10 bases between.

The V call is TRBV2, the J call TRBJ1-2, with TRBD1 matching 9 bases. This CDR3 comprises 15 residues. V lost 7 bases and J lost 4; bases outside the gene matches: 10. CDR1 is SNHLY, CDR2 FYNNEI, per germline. The CDR3 DNA is TGTGCCAGCAAGGATTGGACAGGGGACACCTATGGCTACACCTTC. It yields the protein CASKDWTGDTYGYTF.

Only one count was recorded for this clone. The rearrangement joins TRBV4-1 to TRBJ2-7; D uncertain. The CDR3 is 12 residues long. V lost 4 bases and J lost 6, with 10 bases in between. Germline CDR1 reads MGHRA; CDR2 reads YSYEKL. The DNA of the CDR3 is TGCGCCAGCAGCCCGATAGAAGGCGAGCAGTACTTC. Translating it yields CASSPIEGEQYF.

The J gene is TRBJ2-1, the V gene TRBV6-5; D may correspond to TRBD1 or TRBD2 (5 bases each). The CDR3 spans 15 residues. The germline V gene encodes CDR1 MNHEY and CDR2 SVGAGI. Deletions cut 2 bases from V and 1 base from J, with 9 bases between. Here the CDR3 reads CASSYGGVSYNEQFF. The CDR3 nucleotides are TGTGCCAGCAGTTACGGGGGAGTATCCTACAATGAGCAGTTCTTC.

This chain links TRBV6-1 with TRBJ2-7, with D perhaps matching TRBD1 (6 bases). The CDR3 covers 14 residues. Germline CDR1 MNHNS, CDR2 SASEGT. V gave up 0 bases and J gave up 3 bases, with 9 bases separating them. This chain's CDR3 is CASSEARGGYEQYF. DNA for the CDR3: TGTGCCAGCAGTGAAGCGCGAGGGGGCTACGAGCAGTACTTC.

The gene calls are TRBV5-6 and TRBJ2-7; D remains unclear. V was cut by 1 base and J by 3 bases, with 8 bases left in between. Germline assignment: CDR1 SGHDT and CDR2 YYEEEE. The CDR3 has 13 amino acids. CDR3 sequence: CASSLTGLYEQYF. CDR3 coding DNA: TGTGCCAGCAGCTTGACGGGCCTCTACGAGCAGTACTTC.

The chain recombines TRBV5-1 with TRBJ1-2, with D uncertain. There are 16 residues in the CDR3. Trimming stripped 4 bases from V and 0 bases from J, with 16 bases between. Germline-derived CDR1 and CDR2 are SGHRS and YFSETQ. CDR3 in DNA: TGCGCCAGCAGCCCCGGACCCCCCTCTGCTAACTATGGCTACACCTTC. This gives the protein CASSPGPPSANYGYTF. Together with reference TRBV5-1 and TRBJ1-2, the CDR3 gives the full variable domain: KAGVTQTPRYLIKTRGQQVTLSCSPISGHRSVSWYQQTPGQGLQFLFEYFSETQRNKGNFPGRFSGRQFSNSRSEMNVSTLELGDSALYLCASSPGPPSANYGYTFGSGTRLTVV.

This chain uses TRBV6-1 with TRBJ2-7, with D perhaps matching TRBD1 (5 bases). The CDR3 length is 13 residues. Trimming shortened V by 6 bases and J by 0 bases, and 9 bases separated the two germline ends. Germline CDR1 is MNHNS and CDR2 is SASEGT. The CDR3 DNA reads as TGTGCCAGCAGGGGGCAGGACTCCTACGAGCAGTACTTC. This translates into CASRGQDSYEQYF.

This rearrangement joins TRBV5-6 to TRBJ2-7; the D is unclear. With 0 bases removed from V and 0 bases from J, the gap between germline ends came to 13 bases. The CDR3 is 16 residues long. Germline V gene sequence: CDR1 SGHDT, CDR2 YYEEEE. As DNA, the CDR3 is TGTGCCAGCAGCTTGGCCAACGGGTGGAGCTCCTACGAGCAGTACTTC. Translating gives CASSLANGWSSYEQYF.

V usage is TRBV27 and J usage is TRBJ1-4, with D uncertain. The CDR3 length is 12 residues. Germline V gives CDR1 MNHEY, CDR2 SMNVEV (reference sequence). Trimming removed 8 bases from V and 8 bases from J, with 12 bases in between. The CDR3 coding sequence is TGTGCCAGCCTTGGGGAGCGAGAAAAACTGTTTTTT. Translated: CASLGEREKLFF.

V is TRBV27 and J is TRBJ1-3, with 8 bases aligning to TRBD1. After removal of 5 bases from V and 4 bases from J, the junction contained 10 bases not matched to a gene. The CDR3 is 16 residues long. CDR1 is MNHEY, CDR2 SMNVEV, per germline (reference sequence). The CDR3 coding sequence is TGTGCCAGCAGTCCTCGGACAGGGATAGCCGGAAACACCATATATTTT. This translates into CASSPRTGIAGNTIYF.

This chain uses TRBV25-1 with TRBJ2-1, with 15 bases lining up with TRBD2. The trim removed 5 bases at V and 5 bases at J, leaving 10 bases unmatched. The CDR3 length is 18 residues. Germline V gives CDR1 MGHDK, CDR2 SYGVNS. CDR3 bases: TGTGCCAGCAGTCACCTAGGACTAGCGGGAGGGCTGGACAATGAGCAGTTCTTC. This codes for CASSHLGLAGGLDNEQFF.

The J gene is TRBJ2-5, the V gene TRBV6-1, with a tentative D call TRBD2 (6 bases). The last part of the DNA fits TRBJ2-7 better; the J call may be wrong. Germline V gene lookup returns CDR1 MNHNS and CDR2 SASEGT. This CDR3 comprises 16 residues. This CDR3 is CASSEREAVYSYEQYF. The CDR3 coding sequence is TGTGCCAGCAGTGAAAGGGAGGCGGTCTACTCCTACGAGCAGTACTTC.

J is TRBJ1-6 and V is TRBV2; 7 positions agree with TRBD1. The CDR3 totals 14 residues. Germline lookup yields CDR1 SNHLY and CDR2 FYNNEI. V lost 6 bases and J lost 5; bases outside the gene matches: 4. The DNA of the CDR3 is TGTGCCAGCAGGGACGGGACAGATAATTCACCCCTCCACTTT. Protein product: CASRDGTDNSPLHF. The whole variable domain, remainder taken from reference TRBV2 and TRBJ1-6, is EPEVTQTPSHQVTQMGQEVILRCVPISNHLYFYWYRQILGQKVEFLVSFYNNEISEKSEIFDDQFSVERPDGSNFTLKIRSTKLEDSAMYFCASRDGTDNSPLHFGNGTRLTVT.

The chain employs TRBV6-5 and TRBJ2-2; 11 positions match TRBD2. This CDR3 contains 15 residues. Trimming cost V 10 bases and J 6 bases; bases outside gene matches: 10. CDR1 is MNHEY and CDR2 is SVGAGI in the germline V gene. CDR3 DNA sequence: TGTGCCACATCCCTACTAGCGGGAGTAGCCGGGGAGCTGTTTTTT. Translation gives CATSLLAGVAGELFF.

In its sample, this clone was seen once. This sequence joins TRBV6-5 and TRBJ2-3, with no clear D. The CDR3 runs to 15 residues. V was trimmed by 2 bases and J by 0 bases, leaving 9 bases between them. Germline CDR1 reads MNHEY; CDR2 reads SVGAGI. The CDR3 coding sequence is TGTGCCAGCAGTTACAGACCCGGGAGCACAGATACGCAGTATTTT. Translation gives CASSYRPGSTDTQYF.

The rearrangement links TRBV6-1 to TRBJ1-2; D remains unclear. CDR1 and CDR2 from the germline V gene are MNHNS and SASEGT. CDR3 length: 14 amino acids. V was cut by 8 bases and J by 4 bases, with 17 bases left in between. CDR3 residues: CASARLGRSYGYTF. The CDR3 region has the DNA TGTGCCAGCGCGCGCCTCGGACGGAGCTATGGCTACACCTTC.

The J gene is TRBJ2-1, the V gene TRBV4-1; D perhaps matches TRBD1 (5 bases). The V end was cut by 0 bases, the J end by 6 bases, with 15 bases between. The CDR3 is 16 residues long. Germline CDR1 is MGHRA and CDR2 is YSYEKL. Here the CDR3 DNA reads TGCGCCAGCAGCCAAGATCCAGGGTATGATGTCAATGAGCAGTTCTTC. Translated: CASSQDPGYDVNEQFF.

This clone was seen only once. The chain carries TRBV5-4 and TRBJ2-5; TRBD1 is a possible D gene (6 bases). This CDR3 has 14 residues. Germline V gives CDR1 SGHNT, CDR2 YYREEE (reference sequence). Deletions cut 2 bases from V and 2 bases from J, with 10 bases between. The DNA for the CDR3 is TGTGCCAGCAGCTTAAGGACAGCGCAAGAGACCCAGTACTTC. Its protein is CASSLRTAQETQYF.

The rearrangement links TRBV7-9 to TRBJ2-1; tentatively, D is TRBD2 (5 bases). Trimming shortened V by 0 bases and J by 0 bases, and 15 bases separated the two germline ends. The CDR3 runs to 18 residues. Per germline, CDR1 SEHNR and CDR2 FQNEAQ (reference sequence). The CDR3 loop reads CASSLAGIGAVSYNEQFF. CDR3 nucleotide sequence: TGTGCCAGCAGCTTAGCGGGTATTGGAGCGGTCTCCTACAATGAGCAGTTCTTC.

This chain connects TRBV2 to TRBJ2-3, with 10 bases identical to TRBD2. Looked up from germline, CDR1 is SNHLY and CDR2 is FYNNEI. The CDR3 is 16 residues long. The ends lost 3 bases at V and 4 bases at J; junction bases unmatched: 7. CDR3 DNA: TGTGCCAGCAGTGAGATCGCTAGCGGGAGTGCAGATACGCAGTATTTT. It is translated as CASSEIASGSADTQYF. The full variable domain, with the rest looked up from reference TRBV2 and TRBJ2-3, is EPEVTQTPSHQVTQMGQEVILRCVPISNHLYFYWYRQILGQKVEFLVSFYNNEISEKSEIFDDQFSVERPDGSNFTLKIRSTKLEDSAMYFCASSEIASGSADTQYFGPGTRLTVL.

CDR3 DNA sequence: TGTGCCAGCAGTGAAAATATGGGATCCGAGCAGTACTTC. Residues: CASSENMGSEQYF. The V and J genes are TRBV2 and TRBJ2-7, with D unclear. Germline V CDR1 and CDR2: SNHLY, FYNNEI. This CDR3 comprises 13 residues. Trimming left V 2 bases short and J 6 bases short, with 11 bases between.

The V gene is TRBV28, the J gene TRBJ2-3; D perhaps matches TRBD1 (7 bases). The V end was cut by 7 bases, the J end by 4 bases, with 18 bases between. CDR3 length equals 15 residues. Germline CDR1 and CDR2: MDHEN and SYDVKM. The CDR3 reads CASTVGQGGPDTQYF. CDR3 sequence (DNA): TGTGCCAGCACCGTGGGGCAGGGGGGCCCAGATACGCAGTATTTT.

This chain joins TRBV7-9 and TRBJ2-5, with 9 bases identical to TRBD2. With the DNA end fitting TRBJ2-7 better, the J assignment may be wrong. CDR3 length equals 14 residues. Germline-derived CDR1 and CDR2 are SEHNR and FQNEAQ (reference sequence). DNA for the CDR3: TGTGCCAGCAGCTATAGCGGGAGAGGGCTCGAGCAGTACTTC. Protein: CASSYSGRGLEQYF.

This clone appeared once. This sequence joins TRBV11-2 and TRBJ2-7, with D unclear. The CDR3 loop spans 11 amino acids. Germline assignment: CDR1 SGHAT and CDR2 FQNNGV. V was pared by 4 bases and J by 5 bases, with 6 bases between. This CDR3 reads CASSSDDEQYF. The CDR3 DNA is TGTGCCAGCAGCTCGGACGACGAGCAGTACTTC.

CDR3 in DNA: TGTGCCTGGACTTTAGGGACTACCCCAGAAGATGAGCAGTTCTTC. Its translation: CAWTLGTTPEDEQFF. J is TRBJ2-1 and V is TRBV30; TRBD2 matches 7 bases. The V gene's germline CDR1 is GTSNPN and CDR2 SVGIG (reference sequence). V gave up 4 bases and J gave up 8 bases; unmatched junction bases: 14. This CDR3 has 15 amino acids.

Only one count was recorded for this clone. The chain combines TRBV4-1 with TRBJ2-5, with TRBD2 matching over 10 bases. This CDR3 is built from 18 residues. Germline lookup yields CDR1 MGHRA and CDR2 YSYEKL. After removal of 4 bases from V and 0 bases from J, the junction contained 11 bases not matched to a gene. The CDR3: CASSPSFLAGEDQETQYF. The DNA of the CDR3 is TGCGCCAGCAGCCCCTCATTTCTAGCGGGAGAGGACCAAGAGACCCAGTACTTC.

The V and J genes are TRBV5-4 and TRBJ2-7; a weak D match, TRBD2 (6 bases). Germline values: CDR1 SGHNT, CDR2 YYREEE (reference sequence). The CDR3 totals 15 residues. Trimming stripped 0 bases from V and 2 bases from J, with 12 bases between. In DNA form, the CDR3 reads TGTGCCAGCAGCTTGGCCAGCGGGCCCCCCTACGAGCAGTACTTC. Translation: CASSLASGPPYEQYF.